This TCR beta chain was obtained from a study of identical twins (dated by TCRdb to the mid-2010s). Study-level background: TCR alpha and beta repertoires from monozygotic twins, unrelated adults of various ages and cord blood were deep-sequenced to test whether fetal clonotypes persist. To rule out contamination, the twin experiments were replicated at different times with different library preparation protocols. Broad study findings and their caveats: Abundant cord blood beta clonotypes carried fewer insertions; young adult naive repertoires showed a weaker similar trend, while memory repertoires showed none. Recombination models systematically underestimated out-of-frame TCR alpha sharing in monozygotic twins but agreed with sharing between unrelated individuals. Conclusions relied on cross-sectional statistical analysis, since the same donors could not be followed over many years. Out-of-frame TCR alpha sequences shared between twins showed an excess of low generation-probability sequences compared with coincidental sharing between unrelated individuals. Zero-insertion analyses could be partly confounded by invariant T cells such as MAIT and iNKT, though diverse VJ usage argued against such confounding for most clonotypes. A weaker excess of twin sharing was found in beta out-of-frame sequences because the signal-to-noise ratio was lowered by fewer shared sequences.

Library generation was performed with 5' RACE. TCRdb records Illumina HiSeq 2000 as the sequencer. A universal primer binding site was added through template switching, and the final cDNA carried a unique molecular identifier so that TCR cDNA molecules could be counted accurately. Specific primers in the conserved constant-segment region were used to synthesize first-strand cDNA for TCR alpha and beta chains. Each cDNA library was double barcoded, with a SMART-Mk sample barcode plus Illumina barcodes, to control for contamination. Two successive PCR steps introduced TruSeq adapter sequences along with Illumina sample barcodes. The Illumina HiSeq platform was used with custom primers to sequence TCR alpha and beta cDNA libraries. As for the authors' bioinformatics: Unique molecular identifiers were extracted from raw reads with MiGEC, and CDR3 positions were determined with MiXCR. For each individual, recombination models were inferred using an EM algorithm with the repgenHMM and IGoR tools. The analysis of shared clonotypes was done with the tcR package in R, with sharing normalized by the product of cloneset sizes. To study raw recombination free of thymic and clonal selection effects, out-of-frame nonproductive sequences were analyzed. Using fastp trimming at Q25 and MiXCR clonotype assembly, TCRdb reanalyzed the public sequencing data and kept in-frame beta chains. A single entry per CDR3 protein holds the most common genes and DNA from its merged rows. TCRdb, not the authors, supplied the V and J calls. The sample yields some 600,000 distinct CDR3 sequences; roughly 6.6% were counted once. Of the sample, around 1.6% falls within the top ten clones.

Every donor in the study was a healthy Caucasian. Three pairs of female monozygotic twins, all aged about 18 to 30 years, made up the twin cohort. Peripheral blood mononuclear cells were the source from which RNA for the TCR libraries was isolated. This clonotype was found a few times. The clone's antigen remains unknown. No base quality information exists; no much larger clone differs at one position. The sample was also linked to a second study, of yellow fever vaccine responses in identical twins. That second publication adds: The T cell response to vaccination in identical twins was reported by the authors to appear partly convergent and partly personalized. In identical twins, the study followed T cell clones that responded to the vaccine with precision.

The TCR comes from a woman in her late teens or twenties in good health. What was sequenced was PBMCs.

The CDR3 region: CASSEAGLETQYF. The sequenced DNA: TGTGCCAGCAGTGAAGCGGGGCTGGAGACCCAGTACTTC. The receptor chain draws on TRBV2 and TRBJ2-5; a tentative D match to TRBD1 spans 5 bases. The CDR3 numbers 13 residues from cysteine through phenylalanine. Only the CDR3 DNA stays, 39 bases, in frame from base 1. CDR1 SNHLY and CDR2 FYNNEI were looked up in the germline V gene. Trimming at the junction amounts to 0 bases on V and 5 bases on J, and the germline ends lie 7 bases apart.